The 7 T cell receptor beta chains listed next were all sequenced from one sample in a study of CD8 T cells in ankylosing spondylitis. Study-level results: One TCR beta motif, made up of fewer than 10 highly homologous variants, appeared characteristic of ankylosing spondylitis blood.

Each CDR3 protein gets one entry after TCRdb re-called the 5' RACE reads with MiXCR. The repertoire has more than 600,000 distinct CDR3 sequences, 15% to 20% of them found once; the top ten carry over 15%. The antigens these receptors bind are not known. What was sequenced was blood, either unsorted or a sorted T cell fraction (not recorded which). The source of these receptors is a male donor with ankylosing spondylitis.

CDR3 residues: CASSEGRQGTGKDFNEQFF. The CDR3 nucleotides are TGTGCCAGCAGTGAAGGGCGCCAGGGGACCGGCAAGGATTTCAATGAGCAGTTCTTC. The rearrangement uses TRBV25-1 and TRBJ2-1; D is possibly TRBD1 (6 bases). Trimming took off 2 bases at V and 6 bases at J, with 26 bases between the two ends. This CDR3 comprises 19 residues. CDR1 and CDR2 from the germline V gene are MGHDK and SYGVNS.

The chain is built from TRBV10-3 and TRBJ1-1; D is possibly TRBD1 (6 bases). This CDR3 region has 16 residues. Germline V gene sequence: CDR1 ENHRY, CDR2 SYGVKD. V lost 3 bases and J lost 1, with 15 bases in between. DNA of the CDR3: TGTGCCATCAGTGATGTAAACAGGGTTGCGAACACTGAAGCTTTCTTT. This codes for CAISDVNRVANTEAFF.

This clonotype was picked up a small number of times. The rearrangement joins TRBV29-1 to TRBJ1-2, with a possible D match to TRBD1 (6 bases). Germline values: CDR1 SQVTM, CDR2 ANQGSEA. The CDR3 is 11 amino acids. V dropped 2 bases and J dropped 5 bases, with 6 bases sitting between them. The CDR3 region has the DNA TGCAGCGTTGAACAGGGGTATGGCTACACCTTC. It is translated as CSVEQGYGYTF.

This clonotype was seen only a few times. The V and J genes are TRBV20-1 and TRBJ1-1, with TRBD1 as a possible D gene (5 bases). CDR1 is DFQATT and CDR2 is SNEGSKA in the germline V gene (reference sequence). The ends were cut back, 6 bases at V and 1 base at J, with 9 bases in the middle. The CDR3 runs to 12 residues. Written as DNA, the CDR3 is TGCAGTGCACGGACACAGAACACTGAAGCTTTCTTT. This translates into CSARTQNTEAFF.

This clonotype was detected only a few times. The chain has TRBV6-1 and TRBJ2-7, with TRBD1 matching over 11 bases. Germline-derived CDR1 and CDR2 are MNHNS and SASEGT. The CDR3 extends over 14 amino acids. J was trimmed by 3 bases and V by 8 bases; bases with no gene match: 6. The CDR3 reads CASGRTGGVYEQYF. Written as DNA, the CDR3 is TGTGCCAGCGGCAGGACAGGGGGCGTCTACGAGCAGTACTTC.

V and J are TRBV2 and TRBJ2-4, with D maybe TRBD2 (5 bases). V was clipped by 3 bases and J by 6 bases, with 18 bases between them. This CDR3 comprises 16 residues. CDR1 is SNHLY, CDR2 FYNNEI, per germline. CDR3 sequence: CASSDGLAGVLNIQYF. In DNA form, the CDR3 reads TGTGCCAGCAGTGATGGTCTAGCCGGGGTTCTAAACATTCAGTACTTC.

As for this clonotype: This sequence may be a read error, since a much larger clone differs from it by one base. This chain uses TRBV10-3 with TRBJ2-7; D gene ambiguous. This CDR3 is built from 14 residues. Between the trimmed V and J ends, which lost 4 bases and 2 bases, there was a span of 12 bases. The germline V gene encodes CDR1 ENHRY and CDR2 SYGVKD. The CDR3 loop reads CAISGALLPYEQYF. The CDR3 DNA is TGTGCCATCAGTGGGGCCCTACTTCCCTACGAGCAGTACTTC.